Following are 31 T cell receptor beta chains from one sample sequenced in a study of neurological immune-mediated disorders. TCRdb analysed the 5' RACE reads with MiXCR anew, one entry per CDR3 protein. The sample lists approximately 100,000 distinct CDR3 sequences, less than 14% seen once, with around 3.1% in the top ten. Described time point: longitudinal time-point 3. Specimen: PBMCs. The receptors derive from a female donor with HTLV-1-associated myelopathy (HAM/TSP).

This clonotype was seen at least ten times. The rearrangement uses TRBV9 and TRBJ2-3; TRBD2 agrees at 9 bases. The CDR3 is made up of 16 amino acids. V lost 3 bases and J lost 0; bases outside the gene matches: 5. Per the germline V gene, CDR1 is SGDLS and CDR2 is YYNGEE. In nucleotides, the CDR3 is TGTGCCAGCAGCGCACCGGGACTAGCCAGCACAGATACGCAGTATTTT. Protein sequence: CASSAPGLASTDTQYF.

This clonotype was counted many times. The chain couples TRBV12-5 to TRBJ2-1, with 7 nucleotides matching TRBD1. V was pared by 6 bases and J by 4 bases, with 12 bases of the junction left unmatched. The V gene's germline CDR1 is LGHNT and CDR2 FRNRAP. The CDR3 is 16 amino acids. This CDR3 is CASGRDRDRAYNEQFF. In DNA form, the CDR3 reads TGTGCTAGTGGCCGCGACCGGGACAGAGCGTACAATGAGCAGTTCTTC. The entire variable domain, with the rest obtained from reference TRBV12-5 and TRBJ2-1, is as follows: DARVTQTPRHKVTEMGQEVTMRCQPILGHNTVFWYRQTMMQGLELLAYFRNRAPLDDSGMPKDRFSAEMPDATLATLKIQPSEPRDSAVYFCASGRDRDRAYNEQFFGPGTRLTVL.

This rearrangement joins TRBV5-1 to TRBJ2-3, with D unclear. Trimming left V 0 bases short and J 0 bases short, with 11 bases between. The CDR3 runs 16 residues. Per germline, CDR1 SGHRS and CDR2 YFSETQ. The CDR3 DNA is TGCGCCAGCAGCTTGGCCTTACTATCTAGCACAGATACGCAGTATTTT. This codes for CASSLALLSSTDTQYF.

This clonotype was recorded at least ten times. The gene calls are TRBV4-2 and TRBJ2-7; TRBD2 might be the D (6 bases). V was shortened by 4 bases and J by 7 bases, with 20 bases between the two germline ends. CDR1 is LGHNA and CDR2 is YNFKEQ in the germline V gene. The CDR3 is 15 residues long. The DNA of the CDR3 is TGTGCCAGCAGCCCTTCCCGCAGAAACGGGGGAGAGCAGTACTTC. Encoded protein: CASSPSRRNGGEQYF.

In this sample, this clonotype turned up many times. The chain recombines TRBV5-1 with TRBJ2-7; D might be TRBD2 (5 bases). V lost 0 bases and J lost 6, with 13 bases in between. The CDR3 has 14 residues. Looked up from germline, CDR1 is SGHRS and CDR2 is YFSETQ. The CDR3 DNA reads TGCGCCAGCAGCTTGGTGGGAGCCGGTAGCGAGCAGTACTTC. Residues: CASSLVGAGSEQYF.

Ten or more counts support this clonotype. The rearrangement links TRBV20-1 to TRBJ2-7; the D gene is possibly TRBD2 (7 bases). Germline V CDR1 and CDR2: DFQATT, SNEGSKA (reference sequence). The CDR3 totals 14 residues. V was clipped by 3 bases and J by 4 bases, with 16 bases between them. The CDR3 nucleotides are TGCAGTGCTAGCAGGGGAGGGGATAGATACGAGCAGTACTTC. This codes for CSASRGGDRYEQYF.

In this sample, this clonotype turned up many times. J is TRBJ2-1 and V is TRBV7-9; no reliable D call. The V end was cut by 1 base, the J end by 10 bases, with 8 bases between. CDR1 is SEHNR and CDR2 is FQNEAQ in the germline V gene (reference sequence). The CDR3 runs 12 residues. The CDR3 loop is CASSLVYTEQFF. The CDR3 nucleotides read TGTGCCAGCAGCTTAGTCTACACCGAGCAGTTCTTC.

This clonotype was seen at least ten times. CDR3 residues: CAISGGTAQETQYF. The DNA of the CDR3 is TGTGCCATCAGTGGAGGGACAGCTCAAGAGACCCAGTACTTC. V usage is TRBV10-3 and J usage is TRBJ2-5, with 7 bases that match TRBD1. The germline V gene has CDR1 ENHRY and CDR2 SYGVKD. Trimming removed 4 bases from V and 2 bases from J; junction bases left unmatched: 4. There are 14 residues in the CDR3.

This clonotype has a count of ten or more. The genes are TRBV5-1 and TRBJ2-2; 7 nucleotides match TRBD1. V trimming: 0 bases; J trimming: 4 bases; junction bases outside the gene matches: 6. Germline V gene sequence: CDR1 SGHRS, CDR2 YFSETQ. The CDR3 sequence is 16 residues long. The CDR3 protein is CASSLAKGAGTGELFF. The CDR3 DNA sequence: TGCGCCAGCAGCTTGGCCAAGGGGGCCGGCACCGGGGAGCTGTTTTTT.

Ten or more counts support this clonotype. This sequence joins TRBV7-2 and TRBJ1-2; a possible D gene is TRBD1 (6 bases). Germline V CDR1 and CDR2: SGHTA, FQGNSA. This CDR3 comprises 15 residues. V shed 0 bases and J shed 2 bases, with 10 bases lying between them. CDR3 sequence (DNA): TGTGCCAGCAGCTTAGCGCCGCAGGGGAACTATGGCTACACCTTC. Encoded protein: CASSLAPQGNYGYTF.

This clonotype was seen a handful of times. This may come from a read error, since a much larger clone is one base off. The rearrangement links TRBV12-3 or TRBV12-4 to TRBJ2-5; D possibly corresponds to TRBD2 (6 bases). The ends were cut back, 3 bases at V and 4 bases at J, with 12 bases in the middle. CDR3 length: 14 residues. The CDR3, as DNA: TGTGCCAGCAGTTTCCAGGAGGGGACAGAGACCCAGTACTTC. Translation: CASSFQEGTETQYF.

This clonotype was found many times. The rearrangement joins TRBV5-1 to TRBJ2-2; D remains unclear. The CDR3 contains 16 residues. The germline gives CDR1 SGHRS, CDR2 YFSETQ. With 2 bases removed from V and 0 bases from J, the gap between germline ends came to 11 bases. The DNA of the CDR3 is TGCGCCAGCAGCTTTTCCGGATTCGCGAACACCGGGGAGCTGTTTTTT. Protein product: CASSFSGFANTGELFF.

Many counts were recorded for this clonotype. The V call is TRBV6-2 or TRBV6-3, the J call TRBJ1-2; D ambiguous. Trimming took off 4 bases at V and 4 bases at J, with 13 bases between the two ends. Germline CDR1 reads MNHEY; CDR2 reads SVGEGT. This CDR3 contains 14 residues. The DNA of the CDR3 is TGTGCCAGCAGTTCCCACCAGGATCTCTATGGCTACACCTTC. Residues: CASSSHQDLYGYTF.

Many counts were recorded for this clonotype. The J gene is TRBJ1-1, the V gene TRBV7-3; tentatively, D is TRBD1 (5 bases). Trimming removed 5 bases at V and 1 base at J, with 11 bases between. CDR1 is SGHTA and CDR2 is FQGTGA in the germline V gene. This CDR3 has 14 residues. In DNA, the CDR3 is TGTGCCAGCAGCCAATCTAGGGGGAACACTGAAGCTTTCTTT. Its translation is CASSQSRGNTEAFF. Combining the CDR3 with reference TRBV7-3 and TRBJ1-1 gives the whole variable domain GAGVSQTPSNKVTEKGKYVELRCDPISGHTALYWYRQSLGQGPEFLIYFQGTGAADDSGLPNDRFFAVRPEGSVSTLKIQRTERGDSAVYLCASSQSRGNTEAFFGQGTRLTVV.

This chain connects TRBV12-3 or TRBV12-4 to TRBJ1-1; TRBD1 agrees at 8 bases. CDR3 size: 15 residues. V gave up 5 bases and J gave up 0 bases; unmatched junction bases: 5. DNA for the CDR3: TGTGCCAGCAGTCCTAACAGGGGGGTGAACACTGAAGCTTTCTTT. It yields the protein CASSPNRGVNTEAFF.

The sample holds many counts of this clonotype. The chain uses TRBV4-1 and TRBJ1-1; 9 bases align to TRBD1. The CDR3 covers 16 residues. V lost 5 bases, J lost 3 bases, and 10 bases stayed unmatched. CDR1 is MGHRA, CDR2 YSYEKL, per germline. The DNA for the CDR3 is TGCGCCAGCAGCACCCGGGACAGGGTTAGCGACACTGAAGCTTTCTTT. It is translated as CASSTRDRVSDTEAFF.

This clonotype was seen ten or more times. The CDR3 spells CASSLTDSQPQHF. CDR3 bases: TGTGCCAGCAGTTTGACAGATTCTCAGCCCCAGCATTTT. The rearrangement links TRBV12-3 or TRBV12-4 to TRBJ1-5, with D possibly TRBD1 on 5 matching bases. The CDR3 is 13 residues long. The V end was cut by 3 bases, the J end by 6 bases, with 9 bases between.

This clonotype has a count of ten or more. The gene calls are TRBV5-1 and TRBJ2-7; D gene ambiguous. The germline CDR1 and CDR2 sequences are SGHRS and YFSETQ. This CDR3 has 14 amino acids. Between the trimmed V and J ends, which lost 2 bases and 5 bases, there was a span of 14 bases. The CDR3 region is CASSFQLVSHEQYF. Here the CDR3 DNA reads TGCGCCAGCAGCTTTCAATTGGTGTCTCACGAGCAGTACTTC.

This clonotype showed up many times. This chain uses TRBV5-1 with TRBJ1-1; no reliable D call. The CDR3 length is 13 residues. The germline CDR1 and CDR2 sequences are SGHRS and YFSETQ. With 0 bases removed from V and 8 bases from J, the gap between germline ends came to 11 bases. The CDR3 region has the DNA TGCGCCAGCAGCTTGGCCGAGGAGACAGAAGCTTTCTTT. This codes for CASSLAEETEAFF.

This clonotype has a count of ten or more. This sequence joins TRBV5-5 and TRBJ1-2; TRBD1 aligns across 7 bases. Losses at the gene ends were 4 bases for V and 4 bases for J; bases not matched to a gene: 19. CDR3 length equals 18 residues. CDR1 is SGHKS and CDR2 is YYEKEE in the germline V gene (reference sequence). CDR3 loop: CASSPAPSGQVSLYGYTF. CDR3 bases: TGTGCCAGCAGCCCCGCCCCGTCAGGACAGGTGTCTCTCTATGGCTACACCTTC. Full variable domain (missing parts from reference TRBV5-5 and TRBJ1-2): DAGVTQSPTHLIKTRGQQVTLRCSPISGHKSVSWYQQVLGQGPQFIFQYYEKEERGRGNFPDRFSARQFPNYSSELNVNALLLGDSALYLCASSPAPSGQVSLYGYTFGSGTRLTVV.

The V and J genes are TRBV18 and TRBJ2-2; weak D call: TRBD1 (5 bases). In germline, CDR1 is KGHSH, CDR2 LQKENI. The CDR3 is 15 amino acids. V shed 2 bases and J shed 1 base, with 8 bases lying between them. The CDR3 reads CASSPKTENTGELFF. In nucleotides, the CDR3 is TGTGCCAGCTCACCAAAGACAGAGAACACCGGGGAGCTGTTTTTT.

This clonotype was observed many times. The CDR3: CASSPDSDNSPLHF. The CDR3, as DNA: TGTGCCAGCAGCCCTGACAGTGATAATTCACCCCTCCACTTT. The chain links TRBV7-9 to TRBJ1-6, with D perhaps matching TRBD1 (5 bases). V was pared by 5 bases and J by 5 bases, with 10 bases between. The CDR3 covers 14 residues. The germline V gene has CDR1 SEHNR and CDR2 FQNEAQ (reference sequence).

This clonotype was counted ten times or more. V is TRBV5-1 and J is TRBJ2-2; 8 bases match TRBD1. CDR1 and CDR2 from the germline V gene are SGHRS and YFSETQ. The CDR3 length is 15 residues. Germline trimming cut 1 base from V and 5 bases from J; bases unmatched to any gene: 4. The CDR3 DNA follows: TGCGCCAGCAGCTTGCAGGGGGCGTCGACCGGGGAGCTGTTTTTT. Amino acids: CASSLQGASTGELFF.

The chain combines TRBV5-1 with TRBJ2-3; D gene uncertain. The CDR3 totals 15 residues. V was clipped by 7 bases and J by 3 bases, with 18 bases between them. The germline CDR1 and CDR2 sequences are SGHRS and YFSETQ. CDR3 sequence: CASQMDGHFTDTQYF. CDR3 in DNA: TGCGCCAGCCAAATGGACGGTCACTTTACAGATACGCAGTATTTT. Variable domain in full (rest from reference TRBV5-1 and TRBJ2-3): KAGVTQTPRYLIKTRGQQVTLSCSPISGHRSVSWYQQTPGQGLQFLFEYFSETQRNKGNFPGRFSGRQFSNSRSEMNVSTLELGDSALYLCASQMDGHFTDTQYFGPGTRLTVL.

This clonotype has a handful of counts. This rearrangement joins TRBV4-1 to TRBJ2-3; 14 nucleotides match TRBD2. Germline V gene lookup returns CDR1 MGHRA and CDR2 YSYEKL. This CDR3 comprises 16 residues. Germline trimming cut 0 bases from V and 10 bases from J; bases unmatched to any gene: 6. The CDR3 reads CASSQDLRGLAGAQYF. The CDR3 DNA reads TGCGCCAGCAGCCAAGATCTTAGGGGACTAGCGGGGGCGCAGTATTTT.

The chain links TRBV28 to TRBJ2-2; D is unclear. CDR1 is MDHEN and CDR2 is SYDVKM in the germline V gene. The germline V and J ends were trimmed by 3 bases and 5 bases, with 16 bases remaining between them. There are 16 residues in the CDR3. The CDR3 nucleotides read TGTGCCAGCAGTTTCTCCCGCCGAGGTGGGACCGGGGAGCTGTTTTTT. The encoded protein is CASSFSRRGGTGELFF.

The chain links TRBV6-1 to TRBJ2-3; D uncertain. Trimming removed 5 bases from V and 0 bases from J, with 12 bases in between. CDR3 size: 15 residues. In germline, CDR1 is MNHNS, CDR2 SASEGT. CDR3 region: CASSRVVLSTDTQYF. In nucleotides, the CDR3 is TGTGCCAGCAGTCGGGTCGTCCTGAGCACAGATACGCAGTATTTT.

The V gene is TRBV5-1, the J gene TRBJ2-1; perhaps D is TRBD1 or TRBD2 (6 bases each). This CDR3 is built from 18 residues. The germline gives CDR1 SGHRS, CDR2 YFSETQ. Trimming left V 0 bases short and J 3 bases short, with 19 bases between. CDR3 amino acids: CASSLAVGGRVGYNEQFF. The CDR3 bases are TGCGCCAGCAGCTTGGCCGTCGGGGGCAGGGTTGGCTACAATGAGCAGTTCTTC.

At least ten counts were recorded for this clonotype. J is TRBJ2-1 and V is TRBV2; TRBD1 matches at 7 bases. The germline gives CDR1 SNHLY, CDR2 FYNNEI. The CDR3 is 13 residues long. J was trimmed by 8 bases and V by 5 bases; bases with no gene match: 6. This CDR3 is CASSKIGTDEQFF. The CDR3 nucleotides are TGTGCCAGCAGTAAAATCGGGACAGATGAGCAGTTCTTC.

A word on this clonotype: A much larger clone differs from this one at a single base, so this may be a read error. This chain uses TRBV5-1 with TRBJ2-2, with D perhaps matching TRBD2 (7 bases). This CDR3 contains 16 residues. Deletions cut 0 bases from V and 7 bases from J, with 16 bases between. Germline loops: CDR1 SGHRS, CDR2 YFSETQ. The CDR3: CASSLAVGGPDGELFF. CDR3 nucleotide sequence: TGCGCCAGCAGCTTGGCGGTGGGGGGGCCCGACGGGGAGCTGTTTTTT. The complete variable domain, with remaining parts taken from reference TRBV5-1 and TRBJ2-2, reads KAGVTQTPRYLIKTRGQQVTLSCSPISGHRSVSWYQQTPGQGLQFLFEYFSETQRNKGNFPGRFSGRQFSNSRSEMNVSTLELGDSALYLCASSLAVGGPDGELFFGEGSRLTVL.

This clonotype was seen only a few times. The chain links TRBV5-1 to TRBJ2-1; the D is unclear. From germline, CDR1 is SGHRS and CDR2 YFSETQ. The CDR3 consists of 13 residues. V dropped 5 bases and J dropped 4 bases, with 10 bases sitting between them. The CDR3 reads CASSPNQYNEQFF. In DNA, the CDR3 is TGCGCCAGCAGTCCCAACCAGTACAATGAGCAGTTCTTC.